The 11 T cell receptor beta chains presented below share a single source sample, sequenced in a study of vaccination effects on CD4 cells after COVID-19. This table comes from immunoSEQ multiplex PCR, and its TCRdb copy is limited to in-frame clones, with some not included. Of around 53,000 clones in the sample, about four fifths are singletons; the top ten hold roughly 5.4%. The antigens these receptors bind are not known. With approximately ten days of culture completed, CD4+ T cells were isolated. This individual tested PCR-positive for SARS-CoV-2 infection between March and December 2020. BNT162b2 vaccine or mRNA-1273 vaccine was given to participants in two doses. The sequences come from CD4+ T cells from PBMCs cultured without peptide, collected after COVID-19 vaccination. The receptors were gathered from a human donor who had a prior SARS-CoV-2 infection.

The V and J genes are TRBV6-1 and TRBJ2-1, with 15 bases fitting TRBD2. V dropped 4 bases and J dropped 9; count of bases not matched to a gene: 7. The CDR3 contains 16 residues. In germline, CDR1 is MNHNS, CDR2 SASEGT. Here the CDR3 reads CASSGWTSGRVGEQFF. Written as DNA, the CDR3 is TGTGCCAGCAGTGGATGGACTAGCGGGAGGGTTGGTGAGCAGTTCTTC.

The chain links TRBV6-7 to TRBJ2-1, with 10 positions matching TRBD2. TRBV6-7 is an ORF, and what it does is uncertain. The CDR3 runs to 14 residues. The V and J ends lost 6 bases and 7 bases, in that order; junction bases with no gene match: 6. DNA for the CDR3: TGTGCCAGCAGGGGGGCTAGCGGGAGTAATGAGCAGTTCTTC. Protein product: CASRGASGSNEQFF.

This chain joins TRBV15 and TRBJ1-1, with 8 bases matching TRBD1. Looked up from germline, CDR1 is LNHNV and CDR2 is YYDKDF (reference sequence). V lost 2 bases, J lost 5 bases, and 7 bases stayed unmatched. The CDR3 consists of 15 residues. The CDR3 DNA is TGTGCCACCAGCAGACAGGGGGCGCCGGGGACTGAAGCTTTCTTT. Amino acids: CATSRQGAPGTEAFF.

A few counts support this clone. The chain links TRBV4-3 to TRBJ2-7; no clear D. Trimming shortened V by 3 bases and J by 5 bases, and 11 bases separated the two germline ends. The germline V gene has CDR1 LGHNA and CDR2 YSLEER. The CDR3 extends over 13 amino acids. DNA for the CDR3: TGCGCCAGCAGCCAGCTTCTAGGCGACGAGCAGTACTTC. Amino acid sequence: CASSQLLGDEQYF.

On this clone: The identical CDR3 is also encoded by other nucleotide sequences in the sample. The genes are TRBV5-6 and TRBJ2-6; D not certain. There are 15 residues in the CDR3. Germline CDR1 and CDR2: SGHDT and YYEEEE. V shed 0 bases and J shed 0 bases, with 4 bases lying between them. The chain's CDR3 is CASSLGVSGANVLTF. The CDR3 region has the DNA TGTGCCAGCAGCTTGGGTGTCTCTGGGGCCAACGTCCTGACTTTC.

This clone was counted between two and nine times. The rearrangement uses TRBV6-2 or TRBV6-3 and TRBJ1-5; D ambiguous. Germline V gene data show CDR1 as MNHEY and CDR2 as SVGEGT. The V and J ends lost 2 bases and 5 bases respectively, with 10 bases between them. The CDR3 runs to 14 residues. CDR3 protein: CASSYTWMDQPQHF. CDR3 nucleotides: TGTGCCAGCAGTTACACGTGGATGGATCAGCCCCAGCATTTT.

The CDR3 loop is CASSQEVVRSSYNEQFF. CDR3 bases: TGCGCCAGCAGCCAAGAAGTTGTAAGGAGCTCCTACAATGAGCAGTTCTTC. V and J are TRBV4-3 and TRBJ2-1; D ambiguous. Trimming removed 0 bases from V and 0 bases from J, with 12 bases in between. Germline loops: CDR1 LGHNA, CDR2 YSLEER. This CDR3 comprises 17 residues.

The V gene is TRBV9, the J gene TRBJ2-3; no firm D call. Germline lookup yields CDR1 SGDLS and CDR2 YYNGEE. V was cut by 2 bases and J by 6 bases, with 13 bases left in between. The CDR3 runs to 14 residues. The CDR3: CASSVEVMGDTQYF. Written as DNA, the CDR3 is TGTGCCAGCAGCGTCGAGGTTATGGGGGATACGCAGTATTTT.

The chain couples TRBV25-1 to TRBJ1-2; no reliable D call. Germline V gene sequence: CDR1 MGHDK, CDR2 SYGVNS. The CDR3 covers 9 residues. Trimming pared 11 bases from V and 4 bases from J, leaving 5 bases between. In nucleotides, the CDR3 is TGTGCCCGTCCCTATGGCTACACCTTC. It specifies CARPYGYTF.

V gene TRBV3-1 (or the pseudogene TRBV3-2) combines with J gene TRBJ1-1, with D tentatively TRBD1 (5 bases). The CDR3 consists of 15 residues. The V gene lost 5 bases and the J gene lost 4 bases, with 17 bases spanning the gap. Germline V gene lookup returns CDR1 LGHDT and CDR2 YNNKEL (reference sequence). The CDR3 region has the DNA TGTGCCAGCAGCTATTACGGGGAGGGGACCACTGAAGCTTTCTTT. This codes for CASSYYGEGTTEAFF.

Here the CDR3 reads CASSIDVNRVYGYTF. CDR3 bases: TGTGCCAGTAGTATAGATGTAAACCGCGTCTATGGCTACACCTTC. The V gene is TRBV19, the J gene TRBJ1-2; D ambiguous. The CDR3 runs 15 residues. V dropped 0 bases and J dropped 4 bases, with 12 bases sitting between them. CDR1 is LNHDA, CDR2 SQIVND, per germline (reference sequence).